These 27 T cell receptor beta chains were sequenced from one sample in a study of glioma-infiltrating T cells after dendritic cell vaccination. The assay was immunoSEQ multiplex PCR, and TCRdb's table has in-frame clones only and misses some. The sample has around 96,000 clones, approximately 81% seen once; the top ten hold approximately 6%. The sample consisted of blood, taken before dendritic cell vaccination. Receptors were obtained from a human donor with glioblastoma.

The chain uses TRBV7-9 and TRBJ2-2; 11 nucleotides match TRBD2. The V and J ends lost 4 bases and 7 bases, in that order; junction bases with no gene match: 5. Germline lookup yields CDR1 SEHNR and CDR2 FQNEAQ (reference sequence). This CDR3 comprises 15 residues. Here the CDR3 DNA reads TGTGCCAGCAGCTCACTAGCGGGGGAAGACGGGGAGCTGTTTTTT. This sequence encodes CASSSLAGEDGELFF.

V gene TRBV18 combines with J gene TRBJ1-2; D might be TRBD1 (5 bases). The CDR3 loop spans 14 amino acids. Between the trimmed V and J ends, which lost 5 bases and 6 bases, there was a span of 16 bases. CDR1 and CDR2 from the germline V gene are KGHSH and LQKENI. Here the CDR3 reads CASSFLDSGNGYTF. The DNA for the CDR3 is TGTGCCAGCTCATTCCTAGACAGTGGCAATGGCTACACCTTC.

This chain uses TRBV5-1 with TRBJ1-1, with 8 bases matching TRBD1. The CDR3 spans 14 residues. J was trimmed by 7 bases and V by 4 bases; bases with no gene match: 9. Looked up from germline, CDR1 is SGHRS and CDR2 is YFSETQ. The CDR3 here is CASSQTGVGVEAFF. Here the CDR3 DNA reads TGCGCCAGCAGCCAGACAGGGGTGGGGGTTGAAGCTTTCTTT.

This clone was seen a few times. The V and J genes are TRBV6-6 and TRBJ2-3, with 10 nucleotides matching TRBD1. The CDR3 length is 15 residues. With V trimmed by 7 bases and J by 1 base, 5 bases remained unmatched. Germline loops: CDR1 MNHNY, CDR2 SVGAGI (reference sequence). The CDR3 spells CASIRTGGGTDTQYF. Here the CDR3 DNA reads TGTGCCAGCATCCGGACAGGGGGTGGCACAGATACGCAGTATTTT.

The chain links TRBV11-2 to TRBJ1-1; 10 bases are a match to TRBD1. With V trimmed by 4 bases and J by 3 bases, 5 bases remained unmatched. The CDR3 has 15 amino acids. The V gene's germline CDR1 is SGHAT and CDR2 FQNNGV. The CDR3, as DNA: TGTGCCAGCAGCTCCGGCGGGACAGGGGACACTGAAGCTTTCTTT. Encoded protein: CASSSGGTGDTEAFF.

Notes on this clone: One end of the junction fails to match germline, which may point to a read error. The DNA of the CDR3 is TGTGCTAGCAGCTACCTTGATCGACAGGGGGCGGCTAATGAGCAGTTCTTC. It yields the protein CASSYLDRQGAANEQFF. The V gene is TRBV7-7, the J gene TRBJ2-1; 10 bases are shared with TRBD1. Germline CDR1 reads SSHAT; CDR2 reads FNYEAQ (reference sequence). This CDR3 has 17 residues. Filled out from reference TRBV7-7 and TRBJ2-1, the complete variable domain reads GAGVSQSPRYKVTKRGQDVTLRCDPISSHATLYWYQQALGQGPEFLTYFNYEAQPDKSGLPSDRFSAERPEGSISTLTIQRTEQRDSAMYRCASSYLDRQGAANEQFFGPGTRLTVL.

Comments on this clone: At one end the junction does not follow the germline gene, possibly because of a read error. The chain uses TRBV7-7 and TRBJ2-5; possible D gene TRBD1, 6 bases. Germline lookup yields CDR1 SSHAT and CDR2 FNYEAQ (reference sequence). The CDR3 is made up of 13 amino acids. CDR3 sequence: CASSFNTGETQYF. DNA for the CDR3: TGTGCTAGCAGCTTTAACACAGGGGAGACCCAGTACTTC.

The chain employs TRBV27 and TRBJ2-3; D is uncertain. V lost 2 bases and J 6 bases, leaving 15 bases between the germline ends. Germline lookup yields CDR1 MNHEY and CDR2 SMNVEV (reference sequence). CDR3 length: 15 amino acids. The CDR3 nucleotides read TGTGCCAGCAGTTTAACTCGACGAGGAAGGGATACGCAGTATTTT. This codes for CASSLTRRGRDTQYF.

The chain recombines TRBV2 with TRBJ1-2, with TRBD1 identical over 8 bases. The CDR3 runs 13 residues. The germline V gene encodes CDR1 SNHLY and CDR2 FYNNEI. The ends lost 5 bases at V and 3 bases at J; junction bases unmatched: 2. For the CDR3, the DNA is TGTGCCAGCAGTTTACAGGGGGACTATGGCTACACCTTC. Protein sequence: CASSLQGDYGYTF.

This chain uses TRBV28 with TRBJ2-7; TRBD2 aligns across 14 bases. V trimming: 3 bases; J trimming: 5 bases; junction bases outside the gene matches: 15. Germline CDR1 MDHEN, CDR2 SYDVKM. The CDR3 spans 19 residues. The CDR3 nucleotides are TGTGCCAGCAGTTTGATGGGACTAGCGGGAGATTCTTCGTTGGACGAGCAGTACTTC. Residues: CASSLMGLAGDSSLDEQYF.

This clone is labeled medium-sized. This rearrangement joins TRBV10-2 to TRBJ1-5, with D perhaps matching TRBD1 (6 bases). Germline V gene data show CDR1 as WSHSY and CDR2 as SAAADI. The CDR3 spans 14 residues. V lost 4 bases to trimming and J lost 5 bases, with 12 bases between them. This chain's CDR3 is CASSGTGIDQPQHF. CDR3 DNA sequence: TGCGCCAGCAGTGGAACAGGGATCGATCAGCCCCAGCATTTT.

The V and J genes are TRBV21-1 and TRBJ1-1; no check of the table's D call, TRBD1, against the DNA was made. TRBV21-1 is shown as a pseudogene. The CDR3 length is 16 residues. CDR3 loop: CASSKDRGTPGTEAFF. CDR3 in DNA: TGTGCCAGCAGTAAAGACAGGGGAACCCCCGGCACTGAAGCTTTCTTT.

For the CDR3, the DNA is TGTGCCAGCAGTGGCATTGTACAGGGTAACTATGGCTACACCTTC. Protein product: CASSGIVQGNYGYTF. This chain joins TRBV28 and TRBJ1-2, with a tentative D call TRBD1 (6 bases). Germline V lookup: CDR1 MDHEN, CDR2 SYDVKM. CDR3 size: 15 residues. Between the trimmed V and J ends, which lost 5 bases and 1 base, there was a span of 14 bases.

The table lists this clone with a few counts. The chain employs TRBV6-5 and TRBJ1-3; D possibly corresponds to TRBD1 (6 bases). Trimming removed 4 bases from V and 1 base from J, with 11 bases in between. Germline lookup yields CDR1 MNHEY and CDR2 SVGAGI. The CDR3 runs 15 residues. CDR3 amino acids: CASSSPTGSGNTIYF. Written as DNA, the CDR3 is TGTGCCAGCAGTTCACCTACAGGGTCTGGAAACACCATATATTTT.

The rearrangement links TRBV18 to TRBJ2-1; maybe TRBD2 (5 bases). The germline V gene encodes CDR1 KGHSH and CDR2 LQKENI. V lost 5 bases, J lost 4 bases, and 33 bases lay in between. The CDR3 is 21 amino acids. DNA for the CDR3: TGTGCCAGCTCAGGGAGTGGAGATTATCCGGAAACGGGCTCTACTTACAATGAGCAGTTCTTC. Protein: CASSGSGDYPETGSTYNEQFF.

A few counts support this clone. This chain connects TRBV5-6 to TRBJ1-2; no firm D call. The CDR3 covers 13 residues. Germline V gene sequence: CDR1 SGHDT, CDR2 YYEEEE. Between the trimmed V and J ends, which lost 1 base and 4 bases, there was a span of 8 bases. The CDR3 spells CASSLRRAYGYTF. The DNA for the CDR3 is TGTGCCAGCAGCTTGAGGAGGGCCTATGGCTACACCTTC.

The rearrangement joins TRBV19 to TRBJ2-7, with 9 bases identical to TRBD2. The V gene's germline CDR1 is LNHDA and CDR2 SQIVND (reference sequence). Trimming at V came to 4 bases and at J to 13 bases, leaving 11 bases not matched to a gene. The CDR3 has 13 amino acids. CDR3 residues: CASSTAIEREVYF. The CDR3 DNA reads TGTGCCAGTAGTACCGCAATTGAGCGGGAGGTCTACTTC.

This chain uses TRBV18 with TRBJ2-2, with TRBD2 matching 10 bases. V lost 3 bases and J lost 2; bases outside the gene matches: 3. The germline CDR1 and CDR2 sequences are KGHSH and LQKENI. The CDR3 length is 16 residues. CDR3 in DNA: TGTGCCAGCTCACCGAGGACTAGCGGAAACACCGGGGAGCTGTTTTTT. Its translation: CASSPRTSGNTGELFF.

V is TRBV5-1 and J is TRBJ2-5, with 15 bases lining up with TRBD2. CDR1 SGHRS and CDR2 YFSETQ come from the germline V gene. The CDR3 sequence is 20 residues long. The ends lost 1 base at V and 2 bases at J; junction bases unmatched: 12. In DNA form, the CDR3 reads TGCGCCAGCAGCTTGTTTGGGCAAAGAGGGACTAGCGGGGGGCAAGAGACCCAGTACTTC. It is translated as CASSLFGQRGTSGGQETQYF.

The chain uses TRBV5-6 and TRBJ1-1; D remains unclear. This CDR3 has 15 residues. CDR1 and CDR2 from the germline V gene are SGHDT and YYEEEE. V lost 5 bases and J 0 bases, leaving 14 bases between the germline ends. The CDR3 here is CASSSLLILNTEAFF. The CDR3 bases are TGTGCCAGCAGTTCGTTACTTATCTTGAACACTGAAGCTTTCTTT.

This chain joins TRBV6-6 and TRBJ2-7; perhaps TRBD1 as D (6 bases). Trimming removed 0 bases from V and 3 bases from J, with 12 bases in between. Germline values: CDR1 MNHNY, CDR2 SVGAGI (reference sequence). This CDR3 region has 15 residues. The DNA for the CDR3 is TGTGCCAGCAGTTACTCCGGACAGCCCTTCTACGAGCAGTACTTC. This translates into CASSYSGQPFYEQYF.

This clone turned up a few times. The rearrangement uses TRBV4-1 and TRBJ2-1; TRBD1 might be the D (6 bases). Germline V CDR1 and CDR2: MGHRA, YSYEKL. The CDR3 contains 18 residues. The V and J ends lost 4 bases and 1 base respectively, with 20 bases between them. CDR3 sequence: CASSRFTTGSGSYNEQFF. Here the CDR3 DNA reads TGCGCCAGCAGCCGGTTTACTACAGGGTCGGGGTCCTACAATGAGCAGTTCTTC.

The genes are TRBV4-1 and TRBJ2-3; tentatively, D is TRBD2 (5 bases). V gave up 2 bases and J gave up 1 base, with 7 bases separating them. The CDR3 length is 14 residues. The germline V gene has CDR1 MGHRA and CDR2 YSYEKL. This CDR3 is CASSQMRGTDTQYF. As DNA, the CDR3 is TGCGCCAGCAGCCAAATGAGGGGCACAGATACGCAGTATTTT.

This clone has a single count. The V and J genes are TRBV18 and TRBJ2-7; TRBD2 agrees at 16 bases. Per germline, CDR1 KGHSH and CDR2 LQKENI. V was clipped by 8 bases and J by 2 bases; unmatched bases: 15. This CDR3 contains 19 residues. Here the CDR3 DNA reads TGTGCCAGCACATCGCAACCCGGGACTAGCGGGAGGGCAACCTACGAGCAGTACTTC. Amino acid sequence: CASTSQPGTSGRATYEQYF.

This sequence joins TRBV18 and TRBJ1-1, with 7 nucleotides matching TRBD1. The ends lost 8 bases at V and 1 base at J; junction bases unmatched: 7. The CDR3 consists of 14 residues. Germline lookup yields CDR1 KGHSH and CDR2 LQKENI. The CDR3 bases are TGTGCCAGCACTATTACAGGGGAGAACACTGAAGCTTTCTTT. As protein: CASTITGENTEAFF.

The rearrangement joins TRBV2 to TRBJ2-1; D possibly corresponds to TRBD1 (5 bases). V was trimmed by 4 bases and J by 10 bases, leaving 8 bases between them. Germline V lookup: CDR1 SNHLY, CDR2 FYNNEI. The CDR3 is 11 amino acids. In nucleotides, the CDR3 is TGTGCCAGCAGTGTACAGGAAGAGCAGTTCTTC. It specifies CASSVQEEQFF.

The gene calls are TRBV18 and TRBJ2-3; no clear D gene. Per germline, CDR1 KGHSH and CDR2 LQKENI. V lost 2 bases and J lost 2, with 8 bases in between. There are 14 residues in the CDR3. The CDR3 bases are TGTGCCAGCTCACCAACCCTACTCACAGATACGCAGTATTTT. Residues: CASSPTLLTDTQYF. The full variable domain, in which reference TRBV18 and TRBJ2-3 provide the parts outside the CDR3, is NAGVMQNPRHLVRRRGQEARLRCSPMKGHSHVYWYRQLPEEGLKFMVYLQKENIIDESGMPKERFSAEFPKEGPSILRIQQVVRGDSAAYFCASSPTLLTDTQYFGPGTRLTVL.